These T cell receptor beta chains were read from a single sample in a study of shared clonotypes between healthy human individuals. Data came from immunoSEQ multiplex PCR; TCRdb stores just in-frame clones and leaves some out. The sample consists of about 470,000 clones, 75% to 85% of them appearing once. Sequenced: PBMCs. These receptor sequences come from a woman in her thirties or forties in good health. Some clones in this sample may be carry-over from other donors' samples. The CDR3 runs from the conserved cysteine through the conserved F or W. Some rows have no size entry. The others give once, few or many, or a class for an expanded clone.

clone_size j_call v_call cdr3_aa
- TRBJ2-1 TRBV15 CATSRTEGEQFF
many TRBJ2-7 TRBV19 CASSRGPSEQYF
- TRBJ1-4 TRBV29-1 CSVDQGGNEKLFF
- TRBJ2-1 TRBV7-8 CASRRKREDSYNEQFF
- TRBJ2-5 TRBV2 CASGDRREETQYF
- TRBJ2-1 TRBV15 CATSRDQGLAAYYNEQFF
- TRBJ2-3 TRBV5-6 CASNLQGGGTDTQYF
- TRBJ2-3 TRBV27 CASSLHRRPSTDTQYF
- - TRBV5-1 CASSLIPNSYEQYF
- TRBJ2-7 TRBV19 CASSMGTHYEQYF
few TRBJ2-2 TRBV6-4 CASSVDYPNTGELFF
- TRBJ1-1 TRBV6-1 CASSPRSLGSSEAFF
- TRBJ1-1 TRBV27 CASSSREGVSSAFF
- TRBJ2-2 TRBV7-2 CASSLASNTGELFF
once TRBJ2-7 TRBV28 CATSPLGNSYEQYF
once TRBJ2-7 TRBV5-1 CASSPRQDTEQYF
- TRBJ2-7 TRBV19 CASSILCTCGEYYEQYF
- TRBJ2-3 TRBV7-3 CASSPMRSQTDTQYF
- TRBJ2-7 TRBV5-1 CASSAARERPYEQYF
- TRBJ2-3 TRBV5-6 CASSPAGTDTQYF
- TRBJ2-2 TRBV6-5 CAVQRGNTGELFF
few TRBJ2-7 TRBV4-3 CASSPRHPDSSYEQYF
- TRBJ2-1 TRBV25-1 CASSGSTSGRVNEQFF
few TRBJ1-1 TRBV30 CAWSPLSSEAAFF
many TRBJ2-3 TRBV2 CASYGALAGDLSTDTQYF
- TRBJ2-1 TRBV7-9 CASSSGPDNEQFF
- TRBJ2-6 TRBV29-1 CSVESGANVLTF
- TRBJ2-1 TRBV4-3 CASSQVVAAEGNEQFF